Presented here are 20 T cell receptor beta chains from one specimen sequenced in a study of cytomegalovirus exposure and HLA in healthy donors (dated by TCRdb to the late 2010s). Receptor libraries were prepared by the immunoSEQ multiplex PCR assay. The multiplex PCR relied on a mix of 60 forward primers for TCR Vbeta segments and 13 reverse primers for TCR Jbeta segments. TCRdb holds this immuneACCESS table with in-frame rearrangements only. Some clones are missing; in checked studies, unresolved V genes explain under half, and the rest has no known cause. The sample table shows some 40,000 clones, and about 64% are seen once. The ten largest clones add up to approximately 12% of the sample. Sequenced: PBMCs. The receptors derive from a man in his sixties in good health and CMV-seropositive.

The chain is built from TRBV30 and TRBJ2-5; no reliable D call. Trimming cost V 2 bases and J 1 base, with 2 bases left between them. The CDR3 runs to 11 residues. Germline CDR1 is GTSNPN and CDR2 is SVGIG (reference sequence). CDR3 residues: CAWSLQETQYF. In DNA, the CDR3 is TGTGCCTGGAGTCTCCAAGAGACCCAGTACTTC.

This chain connects TRBV6-5 to TRBJ1-3; a weak D match, TRBD1 (6 bases). Trimming shortened V by 5 bases and J by 6 bases, and 11 bases separated the two germline ends. The CDR3 is 13 residues long. The germline CDR1 and CDR2 sequences are MNHEY and SVGAGI. CDR3 residues: CASSEDRVNTIYF. CDR3 DNA sequence: TGTGCCAGCAGTGAGGACAGAGTAAACACCATATATTTT.

This chain uses TRBV6-5 with TRBJ1-3; 8 bases align to TRBD1. Germline assignment: CDR1 MNHEY and CDR2 SVGAGI. This CDR3 contains 15 residues. V shed 1 base and J 3 bases; nucleotides not matched to a gene: 2. The CDR3, as DNA: TGTGCCAGCAGTTACTGGGGACAGGATGGAAACACCATATATTTT. Translating it yields CASSYWGQDGNTIYF.

CDR3 residues: CASSLGRSSYEQYF. DNA for the CDR3: TGTGCCAGCAGCTTAGGTCGCAGCTCCTACGAGCAGTACTTC. The rearrangement links TRBV7-6 to TRBJ2-7, with D uncertain. Germline CDR1 is SGHVS and CDR2 is FNYEAQ. The CDR3 is made up of 14 amino acids. Trimming pared 1 base from V and 0 bases from J, leaving 7 bases between. The variable domain in full, completed from reference TRBV7-6 and TRBJ2-7, reads GAGVSQSPRYKVTKRGQDVALRCDPISGHVSLYWYRQALGQGPEFLTYFNYEAQQDKSGLPNDRFSAERPEGSISTLTIQRTEQRDSAMYRCASSLGRSSYEQYFGPGTRLTVT.

This sequence joins TRBV19 and TRBJ2-5; TRBD1 aligns across 9 bases. V lost 6 bases and J lost 4; bases outside the gene matches: 9. The germline gives CDR1 LNHDA, CDR2 SQIVND (reference sequence). This CDR3 has 15 amino acids. CDR3 sequence (DNA): TGTGCCAGTAGCAGCGGACAGGGGCAGGGAGAGACCCAGTACTTC. Protein sequence: CASSSGQGQGETQYF.

The chain links TRBV5-4 to TRBJ2-7, with 7 bases that match TRBD1. The CDR3 spans 14 residues. CDR1 SGHNT and CDR2 YYREEE come from the germline V gene (reference sequence). V lost 0 bases and J lost 5; bases outside the gene matches: 5. CDR3 sequence reads: CASSLGQGFDEQYF. CDR3 sequence (DNA): TGTGCCAGCAGCTTGGGACAGGGATTTGACGAGCAGTACTTC.

The gene calls are TRBV11-3 and TRBJ1-1; 12 nucleotides agree with TRBD1. CDR3 length equals 13 residues. J was trimmed by 11 bases and V by 3 bases; bases with no gene match: 4. Germline assignment: CDR1 SGHNT and CDR2 YENEEA. CDR3 nucleotide sequence: TGTGCCAGCAGCTTCGGGACAGGGGGCCTGGCTTTCTTT. This codes for CASSFGTGGLAFF.

The sample holds a few counts of this clone. This chain links TRBV6-5 with TRBJ1-5; no firm D call. Germline lookup yields CDR1 MNHEY and CDR2 SVGAGI. This CDR3 has 13 residues. V gave up 0 bases and J gave up 7 bases, with 7 bases separating them. The chain's CDR3 is CASSYSRGQPQHF. The CDR3 DNA reads TGTGCCAGCAGTTACTCGAGAGGACAGCCCCAGCATTTT.

CDR3 in DNA: TGCGCCAGCAGCCAAGCCTCGACAGGGGGGTACGAGCAGTACTTC. Translation: CASSQASTGGYEQYF. V usage is TRBV4-3 and J usage is TRBJ2-7; 9 nucleotides line up with TRBD1. Germline V lookup: CDR1 LGHNA, CDR2 YSLEER. This CDR3 is built from 15 residues. V lost 1 base, J lost 4 bases, and 5 bases stayed unmatched.

V is TRBV5-6 and J is TRBJ2-2; tentatively, D is TRBD1 (5 bases). The germline V gene has CDR1 SGHDT and CDR2 YYEEEE. The V end was cut by 0 bases, the J end by 4 bases, with 16 bases between. The CDR3 runs to 17 residues. DNA of the CDR3: TGTGCCAGCAGCTTGGGCGCCCAGGGATGGAGCACCGGGGAGCTGTTTTTT. It yields the protein CASSLGAQGWSTGELFF.

The chain couples TRBV5-1 to TRBJ2-7; D might be TRBD1 (5 bases). There are 13 residues in the CDR3. Between the trimmed V and J ends, which lost 2 bases and 3 bases, there was a span of 9 bases. Germline V gene sequence: CDR1 SGHRS, CDR2 YFSETQ. In nucleotides, the CDR3 is TGCGCCAGCAGCTTAGACAGAAACTACGAGCAGTACTTC. This translates into CASSLDRNYEQYF. The variable domain in full, completed from reference TRBV5-1 and TRBJ2-7, reads KAGVTQTPRYLIKTRGQQVTLSCSPISGHRSVSWYQQTPGQGLQFLFEYFSETQRNKGNFPGRFSGRQFSNSRSEMNVSTLELGDSALYLCASSLDRNYEQYFGPGTRLTVT.

V and J are TRBV6-5 and TRBJ2-5; 12 bases are shared with TRBD2. CDR1 and CDR2 from the germline V gene are MNHEY and SVGAGI. Unmatched junction bases numbered 2, after V lost 4 bases and J lost 5 bases. The CDR3 extends over 14 amino acids. The CDR3 coding sequence is TGTGCCAGCAGTTCGCTAGCGGGGGGGGAGACCCAGTACTTC. This codes for CASSSLAGGETQYF.

The V call is TRBV28, the J call TRBJ1-4; D gene uncertain. Germline V CDR1 and CDR2: MDHEN, SYDVKM. This CDR3 is 14 amino acids long. Trimming stripped 3 bases from V and 8 bases from J, with 13 bases between. This chain's CDR3 is CASSFEGPGEKLFF. CDR3 sequence (DNA): TGTGCCAGCAGTTTCGAAGGGCCGGGGGAAAAACTGTTTTTT.

The chain joins TRBV12-5 to TRBJ1-2; the D is unclear. There are 13 residues in the CDR3. Trimming left V 1 base short and J 8 bases short, with 11 bases between. Germline V lookup: CDR1 LGHNT, CDR2 FRNRAP. The CDR3 nucleotides are TGTGCTAGTGGTTTGGGATGGGAGGAGGGCTACACCTTC. Protein sequence: CASGLGWEEGYTF.

The chain uses TRBV6-1 and TRBJ1-1; 7 nucleotides match TRBD1. Trimming cost V 5 bases and J 6 bases; bases outside gene matches: 6. The CDR3 extends over 13 amino acids. CDR1 and CDR2 from the germline V gene are MNHNS and SASEGT. The CDR3 nucleotides read TGTGCCAGCAGTATCCGGGACAGCTCTGAAGCTTTCTTT. Translation: CASSIRDSSEAFF.

This clone was recorded a few times. The V and J genes are TRBV4-1 and TRBJ2-7, with a tentative D call TRBD1 (6 bases). There are 16 residues in the CDR3. Germline CDR1 is MGHRA and CDR2 is YSYEKL. Trimming took off 3 bases at V and 9 bases at J, with 24 bases between the two ends. The CDR3 loop reads CASSHLDSAFLSPQYF. CDR3 DNA sequence: TGCGCCAGCAGCCATCTGGACAGCGCCTTTTTGAGTCCGCAGTACTTC.

There are a few counts of this clone. The chain employs TRBV5-4 and TRBJ2-5; the D is unclear. The CDR3 length is 13 residues. Germline V gives CDR1 SGHNT, CDR2 YYREEE (reference sequence). V was cut by 7 bases and J by 2 bases, with 12 bases left in between. The CDR3 sequence is CASALGGQETQYF. In DNA, the CDR3 is TGTGCCAGCGCCCTTGGCGGACAAGAGACCCAGTACTTC.

This chain links TRBV15 with TRBJ1-1; 7 bases fit TRBD1. J gave up 1 base and V 3 bases, and 8 bases lay outside the gene matches. The CDR3 runs to 16 residues. Per the germline V gene, CDR1 is LNHNV and CDR2 is YYDKDF (reference sequence). CDR3 residues: CATSRGYRGGNTEAFF. The DNA of the CDR3 is TGTGCCACCAGCAGGGGATACAGGGGTGGGAACACTGAAGCTTTCTTT.

This clone was detected only a few times. The V and J genes are TRBV7-9 and TRBJ1-1; D unclear. The V end lost 2 bases, the J end lost 1 base, and 5 bases lay between the germline ends. The CDR3 consists of 13 residues. Germline V gives CDR1 SEHNR, CDR2 FQNEAQ (reference sequence). CDR3 in DNA: TGTGCCAGCAGCTTATCCAAGAACACTGAAGCTTTCTTT. Protein sequence: CASSLSKNTEAFF.

The CDR3 sequence is CSARAGGEQFF. CDR3 sequence (DNA): TGCAGTGCTAGAGCCGGGGGAGAGCAGTTCTTC. The genes are TRBV20-1 and TRBJ2-1; a weak D match, TRBD2 (6 bases). Germline CDR1 DFQATT, CDR2 SNEGSKA (reference sequence). The CDR3 loop spans 11 amino acids. Trimming removed 1 base at V and 10 bases at J, with 8 bases between.